Listed below are T cell receptor beta chains from one sample, sequenced in a study of identical twins. TCRdb ran MiXCR on the 5' RACE reads and lists one entry per CDR3 protein. The profile shows roughly 540,000 distinct CDR3 sequences, 22% of them singletons. The sample was also linked to a second study, of T cells expressing NK-cell markers.

The sample consisted of CD4+ T cells sorted from blood. Receptors were obtained from a woman younger than 30 in good health. The CDR3 runs from the conserved cysteine through the conserved F or W. A D gene is named only where the DNA matches it firmly. Expanded clones get a size class; other rows say once, few or many, or leave the size out.

v_call: TRBV4-2; d_call: TRBD2; j_call: TRBJ2-3; clone_size: NA; cdr3_nt: TGTGCCAGCAGCCTGACGTATAGCGGGTCGTTTTTTAGCACAGATACGCAGTATTTT; cdr3_aa: CASSLTYSGSFFSTDTQYF
v_call: TRBV5-1; d_call: NA; j_call: TRBJ1-1; clone_size: NA; cdr3_nt: TGCGCCAGCAGTCTGTTGGCCCAAATGAACACTGAAGCTTTCTTT; cdr3_aa: CASSLLAQMNTEAFF
v_call: TRBV5-1; d_call: NA; j_call: TRBJ2-2; clone_size: few; cdr3_nt: TGCGCCAGCAGCTTGGCCGGGTGGGGCAACGGGGAGCTGTTTTTT; cdr3_aa: CASSLAGWGNGELFF
v_call: TRBV12-3/TRBV12-4; d_call: NA; j_call: TRBJ1-1; clone_size: few; cdr3_nt: TGTGCCAGCACTTTGGGACCGAGGAACACTGAAGCTTTCTTT; cdr3_aa: CASTLGPRNTEAFF
v_call: TRBV7-9; d_call: NA; j_call: TRBJ2-7; clone_size: few; cdr3_nt: TGTGCCAGCAGCTTAAATAACGAGCAGTACTTC; cdr3_aa: CASSLNNEQYF
v_call: TRBV20-1; d_call: TRBD2; j_call: TRBJ2-7; clone_size: few; cdr3_nt: TGCAGTGCTAGCAAAGGGGAGGGCGGGAACGAGCAGTACTTC; cdr3_aa: CSASKGEGGNEQYF
v_call: TRBV7-8; d_call: TRBD2; j_call: TRBJ2-1; clone_size: NA; cdr3_nt: TGTGCCAGCAACCCTCGACTAGCGGAAGGGAATGAGCAGTTCTTC; cdr3_aa: CASNPRLAEGNEQFF
v_call: TRBV12-3/TRBV12-4; d_call: NA; j_call: TRBJ1-1; clone_size: few; cdr3_nt: TGTGCCAGCAGGGGAATGATGAACACTGAAGCTTTCTTT; cdr3_aa: CASRGMMNTEAFF
v_call: TRBV20-1; d_call: TRBD2; j_call: TRBJ2-7; clone_size: many; cdr3_nt: TGCAGTGCTAGAGATCAGGCGGGAGAAAACTACGAGCAGTACTTC; cdr3_aa: CSARDQAGENYEQYF
v_call: TRBV5-6; d_call: NA; j_call: TRBJ2-2; clone_size: NA; cdr3_nt: TGTGCCAGCAGCTTGTCCCTGCGGTATAACACCGGGGAGCTGTTTTTT; cdr3_aa: CASSLSLRYNTGELFF
v_call: TRBV20-1; d_call: NA; j_call: TRBJ2-1; clone_size: few; cdr3_nt: TGCAGTGCTAGACGAGGGGGGAACTCCTACAATGAGCAGTTCTTC; cdr3_aa: CSARRGGNSYNEQFF
v_call: TRBV12-3/TRBV12-4; d_call: NA; j_call: TRBJ2-3; clone_size: NA; cdr3_nt: TGTGCCAGCGGATGGGCCGGGGTGAGTGGAGATACGCAGTATTTT; cdr3_aa: CASGWAGVSGDTQYF
v_call: TRBV6-1; d_call: NA; j_call: TRBJ2-7; clone_size: NA; cdr3_nt: TGTGCCAGCACTAAAAGGAGGGGCACCTACGAGCAGTACTTC; cdr3_aa: CASTKRRGTYEQYF
v_call: TRBV18; d_call: TRBD1; j_call: TRBJ2-3; clone_size: few; cdr3_nt: TGTGCCAGCTCACCACGGGACAGACTTCGCACAGATACGCAGTATTTT; cdr3_aa: CASSPRDRLRTDTQYF
v_call: TRBV29-1; d_call: NA; j_call: TRBJ2-3; clone_size: NA; cdr3_nt: TGCAGCGTGATATCCTCTAGCACAGATACGCAGTATTTT; cdr3_aa: CSVISSSTDTQYF
v_call: TRBV20-1; d_call: NA; j_call: TRBJ2-3; clone_size: few; cdr3_nt: TGCAGTGCTAGAGATGACCCTTGGGAGGAAGATACGCAGTATTTT; cdr3_aa: CSARDDPWEEDTQYF
v_call: TRBV20-1; d_call: NA; j_call: TRBJ2-3; clone_size: few; cdr3_nt: TGCAGTGCTCGTTTTTTAGCTCACACAGATACGCAGTATTTT; cdr3_aa: CSARFLAHTDTQYF
v_call: TRBV7-9; d_call: TRBD1; j_call: TRBJ2-5; clone_size: NA; cdr3_nt: TGTGCCGGTGGGACAGTCCAAGAGACCCAGTACTTC; cdr3_aa: CAGGTVQETQYF
v_call: TRBV7-9; d_call: NA; j_call: TRBJ1-2; clone_size: NA; cdr3_nt: TGTGCCAGCAGCTTGGCGGGGCTCGACTATGGCTACACCTTC; cdr3_aa: CASSLAGLDYGYTF
v_call: TRBV23-1; d_call: NA; j_call: TRBJ1-5; clone_size: few; cdr3_nt: TGCGCCAGCAGTCAATTCCTCATATGGGGGGATCAGCCCCAGCATTTT; cdr3_aa: CASSQFLIWGDQPQHF